This TCR beta chain stems from a study of blood T cell repertoires in COVID-19. Participant-given clinical history determined each cohort assignment. The assay was immunoSEQ multiplex PCR, and TCRdb's table has in-frame clones only and misses some. The sample carries about 400,000 clones, more than 75% recorded once. Trimming removed 5 bases from V and 4 bases from J; junction bases left unmatched: 14. From germline, CDR1 is MDHEN and CDR2 SYDVKM. The CDR3 is 17 amino acids. The rearrangement links TRBV28 to TRBJ2-7; 10 nucleotides align to TRBD1. This TCR derives from a woman aged 45-65 years who had recovered from COVID-19. The sequenced sample consisted of PBMCs or T cells enriched from blood (not recorded which). CDR3: CASSPQLTGGRTYEQYF. The CDR3 nucleotides are TGTGCCAGCAGTCCCCAGTTGACAGGGGGCCGCACTTACGAGCAGTACTTC.